This entry features one T cell receptor (beta chain) sequence. Its antigen is as yet unknown. This CDR3 region has 13 residues. Germline V CDR1 and CDR2: SGDLS, YYNGEE. Trimming cost V 4 bases and J 1 base, with 8 bases left between them. The data originate from a study of PD-1 blockade in mismatch repair-deficient tumors. Whole-study findings and limits: Rapid post-treatment expansion, then contraction, generally preceding radiologic response, marked tumor-resident clones.

All patients were mismatch repair deficient, assessed by either PCR or immunohistochemistry. TCRs were sequenced from a few patients responding to pembrolizumab. The method was immunoSEQ multiplex PCR; TCRdb's version includes in-frame clones alone and lacks a portion of them. The sample has roughly 50,000 clones; around 80% are singletons. The genes are TRBV9 and TRBJ1-1, with D possibly matching TRBD1 (5 bases). The source is an adult with mismatch repair-deficient cancer. Material: peripheral blood, obtained 4 weeks after starting pembrolizumab. The CDR3 region has the DNA TGTGCCAGCAGCCCTACAGGGAACACTGAAGCTTTCTTT. This sequence encodes CASSPTGNTEAFF.